These 10 T cell receptor beta chains were sequenced from one sample in a study of T cells in Graves' hyperthyroidism and ophthalmopathy. RNA transcripts were the template for amplifying TCR beta CDR3 regions. The HTBI primer set was used in a first-round RT-PCR of the TCR CDR3. TCRdb ran MiXCR on the multiplex PCR reads and lists one entry per CDR3 protein. The sample contains about 180,000 distinct CDR3 sequences, just under 9.5% of which appear only once. The sequencing input was blood. All receptors come from a woman aged 18-30 years with Graves' hyperthyroidism that later progressed to Graves' ophthalmopathy.

As regards this clonotype: A much larger clone lies one base from this, so it may be a read error. The genes are TRBV19 and TRBJ2-3; 10 bases align to TRBD1. Germline-derived CDR1 and CDR2 are LNHDA and SQIVND (reference sequence). The CDR3 is 16 amino acids. Germline trimming cut 2 bases from V and 7 bases from J; bases unmatched to any gene: 9. The CDR3 here is CASSIPLGQGLYTQYF. CDR3 nucleotides: TGTGCCAGTAGTATACCTCTGGGACAGGGGCTGTATACGCAGTATTTT.

The V gene is TRBV5-6, the J gene TRBJ2-7, with D tentatively TRBD1 (6 bases). V was trimmed by 3 bases and J by 1 base, leaving 14 bases between them. Germline-derived CDR1 and CDR2 are SGHDT and YYEEEE. This CDR3 region has 15 residues. The CDR3 DNA follows: TGTGCCAGCAGCTACGGACAGCCGCCTTCCTACGAGCAGTACTTC. Its translation: CASSYGQPPSYEQYF.

In this sample, this clonotype turned up once. Being one base from a much bigger clone, this may be a read error. Likely a read error: the CDR3 ends without its conserved phenylalanine or tryptophan. The chain employs TRBV6-4 and TRBJ1-6, with D perhaps matching TRBD1 (6 bases). The CDR3 spans 13 residues. Germline V gene lookup returns CDR1 MRHNA and CDR2 SNTAGT. Between the trimmed V and J ends, which lost 6 bases and 6 bases, there was a span of 9 bases. The CDR3 DNA reads as TGTGCCAGCAGCGACAGGCTTAATTCACCCCTCCACTTG. This codes for CASSDRLNSPLHL.

This clonotype was recorded a few times. The genes are TRBV3-1 and TRBJ2-2; 7 nucleotides align to TRBD2. The CDR3 is 18 residues long. Germline-derived CDR1 and CDR2 are LGHDT and YNNKEL (reference sequence). The trim removed 6 bases at V and 5 bases at J, leaving 18 bases unmatched. The CDR3 loop is CASRTALSGGFLTGELFF. The CDR3 DNA reads as TGTGCCAGCAGGACGGCTTTGTCGGGAGGTTTTCTTACCGGGGAGCTGTTTTTT. Combining the CDR3 with reference TRBV3-1 and TRBJ2-2 gives the whole variable domain DTAVSQTPKYLVTQMGNDKSIKCEQNLGHDTMYWYKQDSKKFLKIMFSYNNKELIINETVPNRFSPKSPDKAHLNLHINSLELGDSAVYFCASRTALSGGFLTGELFFGEGSRLTVL.

At least ten counts were recorded for this clonotype. The V and J genes are TRBV6-1 and TRBJ1-2; D is possibly TRBD1 (6 bases). V dropped 2 bases and J dropped 7 bases, with 17 bases sitting between them. The germline V gene encodes CDR1 MNHNS and CDR2 SASEGT. The CDR3 spans 15 residues. This CDR3 reads CASSENRGLVGGYTF. The CDR3 nucleotides are TGTGCCAGCAGTGAAAACCGGGGGCTGGTCGGTGGCTACACCTTC.

This clonotype was seen repeatedly, ten times or more. The chain combines TRBV2 with TRBJ1-3; 7 nucleotides line up with TRBD1. Per germline, CDR1 SNHLY and CDR2 FYNNEI. Trimming removed 6 bases from V and 0 bases from J; junction bases left unmatched: 5. The CDR3 runs to 15 residues. The CDR3 spells CASSAQGDSGNTIYF. CDR3 nucleotide sequence: TGTGCCAGCAGCGCGCAGGGGGACTCTGGAAACACCATATATTTT.

In this sample, this clonotype turned up many times. This sequence joins TRBV6-1 and TRBJ1-6; weak D call: TRBD1 (5 bases). Germline V lookup: CDR1 MNHNS, CDR2 SASEGT. CDR3 length: 14 amino acids. Deletions cut 6 bases from V and 8 bases from J, with 14 bases between. DNA for the CDR3: TGTGCCAGCAGGGACCCGGGGCGGCATTCACCCCTCCACTTT. Its protein is CASRDPGRHSPLHF.

This clonotype was detected many times. V is TRBV6-1 and J is TRBJ1-2; D not resolved. Trimming took off 2 bases at V and 0 bases at J, with 4 bases between the two ends. The length of the CDR3 is 13 residues. The germline gives CDR1 MNHNS, CDR2 SASEGT. CDR3 protein: CASSESANYGYTF. The CDR3 DNA is TGTGCCAGCAGTGAATCAGCTAACTATGGCTACACCTTC.

This clonotype was seen at least ten times. This sequence joins TRBV12-3 or TRBV12-4 and TRBJ1-1; TRBD1 is a possible D gene (5 bases). This CDR3 spans 14 amino acids. Trimming shortened V by 2 bases and J by 1 base, and 8 bases separated the two germline ends. The CDR3 protein is CASSLSGGNTEAFF. The DNA for the CDR3 is TGTGCCAGCAGTTTATCGGGGGGGAACACTGAAGCTTTCTTT.

This clonotype occurred many times. This chain uses TRBV6-1 with TRBJ2-5; 12 nucleotides line up with TRBD2. The CDR3 extends over 16 amino acids. Germline CDR1 reads MNHNS; CDR2 reads SASEGT. Unmatched junction bases numbered 3, after V lost 3 bases and J lost 1 base. This CDR3 reads CASSEGLAGPQETQYF. CDR3 nucleotides: TGTGCCAGCAGTGAGGGACTAGCGGGCCCCCAAGAGACCCAGTACTTC.